This T cell receptor (beta chain) is drawn from a study of T cells expressing NK-cell markers. The study's findings and limits: Each of several donors carried dominant NKG2C+ clonotypes accounting for roughly 1.0-8% of CD8+ T cells.

A remark on this clonotype: Its target is unknown.

Making the TCR beta cDNA relied on 5'RACE template switching with UMIs. TCRdb re-called the 5' RACE reads; one entry per CDR3 protein, DNA not given. The listing contains around 100,000 distinct CDR3 sequences. Germline V gives CDR1 SQVTM, CDR2 ANQGSEA. The CDR3 covers 15 residues. The genes are TRBV29-1 and TRBJ2-1; TCRdb's D gene call, TRBD1, goes unchecked for lack of DNA. The sample comprised blood T cells: a sorted CD56 or NKG2C T cell subset, CD4+ or CD8+ T cells, or bulk PBMC T cells (not recorded which). The sequence derives from a woman between 18 and 69 years old in good health. The chain's CDR3 is CSVEAGGHLNNEQFF.